This T cell receptor (beta chain) was sequenced in a study of T-cell reconstitution after alpha-beta-depleted transplantation in children (TCRdb year 2016). In terms of the full investigation: The study quantitatively tracked T-cell immune reconstitution after TCRalphabeta/CD19-depleted allogeneic hematopoietic cell transplantation in children using TCR repertoire profiling.

To prepare the library, PCR was applied. Sequenced using an Illumina HiSeq 2500. To normalize quantification of the TCRbeta repertoire, the TCR libraries were built with molecular barcoding that relied on unique molecular identifiers. The raw public data were reprocessed by TCRdb itself: fastp quality trimming at Q25, MiXCR clonotype calling, in-frame beta chains only. Identical CDR3 protein sequences are pooled into one entry, listed with their most common genes and DNA. Counted in this sample were roughly 610,000 distinct CDR3 sequences; about 10% of them appeared once. The ten largest make up 4% of the sample. This clonotype showed up many times. The target of this receptor is not known. Qualities for individual bases were not recorded, and no much larger clone is one base off. For CDR1 and CDR2, the germline V gene lists SGHRS and YFSETQ. The CDR3 sequence holds 15 residues, the cysteine and phenylalanine included. This entry keeps only the CDR3 DNA: 45 bases, framed from base 1. V loses 1 base at its end and J loses 5 bases; junction bases beyond the gene matches: 8.

Sample: PBMCs from the stem cell graft donor, taken from the stem cell graft. The TCR originated in a human donor who donated a stem cell graft to a child with acute myeloid leukemia. The sequence is built from TRBV5-1 and TRBJ2-7, and 8 junctional nucleotides match TRBD2. The nucleotide sequence reads TGCGCCAGCAGCTTGAAGGCTAGCGGGTTCGACGAGCAGTACTTC. This sequence encodes CASSLKASGFDEQYF.